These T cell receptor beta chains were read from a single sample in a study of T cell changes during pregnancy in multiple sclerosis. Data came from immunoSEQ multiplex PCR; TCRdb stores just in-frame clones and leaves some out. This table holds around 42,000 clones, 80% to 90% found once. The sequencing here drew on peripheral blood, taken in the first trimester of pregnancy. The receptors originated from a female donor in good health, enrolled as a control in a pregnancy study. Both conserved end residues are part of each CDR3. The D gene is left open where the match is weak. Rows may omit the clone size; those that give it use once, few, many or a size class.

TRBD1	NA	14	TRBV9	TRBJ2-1	TGTGCCAGCACCTCAGGGGGCACCTACAATGAGCAGTTCTTC	CASTSGGTYNEQFF
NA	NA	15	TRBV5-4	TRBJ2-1	TGTGCCAGCAGCTCCCAAACCGGGTCTAACAATGAGCAGTTCTTC	CASSSQTGSNNEQFF
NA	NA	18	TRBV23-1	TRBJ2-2	TGCGCCAGCAGTGAACTTGGTGGGGGCGGGGGAGGGACCGGGGAGCTGTTTTTT	CASSELGGGGGGTGELFF
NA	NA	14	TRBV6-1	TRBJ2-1	TGTGCCAGCAGATCGACCCCTAGGAGTGGTGAGCAGTTCTTC	CASRSTPRSGEQFF
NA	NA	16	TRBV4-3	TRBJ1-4	TGCGCCAGCAGCCCCACCCCCCCGGGTCCTAATGAAAAACTGTTTTTT	CASSPTPPGPNEKLFF
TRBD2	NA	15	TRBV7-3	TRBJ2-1	TGTGCCAGCAGCTTAGCTACCGGGGGGGCCGGTGAGCAGTTCTTC	CASSLATGGAGEQFF
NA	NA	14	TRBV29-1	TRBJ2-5	TGCAGCGTTGGCAGACTCCTGAAACAAGAGACCCAGTACTTC	CSVGRLLKQETQYF
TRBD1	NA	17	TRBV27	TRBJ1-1	TGTGCCAGCAGTTTACGGTCGACAGGGATCGGGAACACTGAAGCTTTCTTT	CASSLRSTGIGNTEAFF
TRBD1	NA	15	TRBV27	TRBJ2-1	TGTGCCAGCAGTTTATACAGGGGGGCCTACAATGAGCAGTTCTTC	CASSLYRGAYNEQFF
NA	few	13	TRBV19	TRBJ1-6	TGTGCCAGTAGTTCATCGGGGAATTCACCCCTCCACTTT	CASSSSGNSPLHF
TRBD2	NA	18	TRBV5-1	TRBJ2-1	TGCGCCAGCAGCTTGACCGATTTAGCGGGAGGTACCTACAATGAGCAGTTCTTC	CASSLTDLAGGTYNEQFF
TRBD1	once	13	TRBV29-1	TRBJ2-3	TGCAGCGTTGACCAGGGGGCAGGAGATACGCAGTATTTT	CSVDQGAGDTQYF
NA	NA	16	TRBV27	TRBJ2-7	TGTGCCAGCAGTTTATCAATCAGGACACTAACCTACGAGCAGTACTTC	CASSLSIRTLTYEQYF
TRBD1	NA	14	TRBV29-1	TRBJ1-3	TGCAGCGCTGGGACCAGGGGGCCTGGAAACACCATATATTTT	CSAGTRGPGNTIYF
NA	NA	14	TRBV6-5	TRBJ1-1	TGTGCCAGCAGTTACTCTAGGGGAAACACTGAAGCTTTCTTT	CASSYSRGNTEAFF
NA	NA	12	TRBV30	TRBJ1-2	TGTGCCTGGAAGGCCGGAGTCTATGGCTACACCTTC	CAWKAGVYGYTF
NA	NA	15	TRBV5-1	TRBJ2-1	TGCGCCAGCAGGCCCGAGGGTCTCTCCTACAATGAGCAGTTCTTC	CASRPEGLSYNEQFF
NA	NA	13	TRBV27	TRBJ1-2	TGTGCCAGTAAACCGGGACTTGACTATGGCTACACCTTC	CASKPGLDYGYTF
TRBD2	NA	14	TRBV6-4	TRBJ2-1	TGTGCCAGCAGTACTAGCGGGGAGTCCAATGAGCAGTTCTTC	CASSTSGESNEQFF
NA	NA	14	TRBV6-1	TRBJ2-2	TGTGCCAGCAGAGGACAGTTGAACACCGGGGAGCTGTTTTTT	CASRGQLNTGELFF